These 29 T cell receptor beta chains were sequenced from one sample in a study of chemoradiotherapy in HPV16-positive cancers. The method was immunoSEQ multiplex PCR; TCRdb's version includes in-frame clones alone and lacks a portion of them. The data contain some 810 clones, about three quarters of them singletons. The sequencing here drew on tumor tissue, taken from a patient who underwent chemoradiotherapy. Source of these receptors: a human donor with HPV-associated anogenital cancer.

The chain links TRBV15 to TRBJ1-2; the match to TRBD1 covers 7 bases. The V segment lost 0 bases and the J segment 4 bases; nucleotides outside the gene matches: 2. Per germline, CDR1 LNHNV and CDR2 YYDKDF (reference sequence). The CDR3 runs to 14 residues. CDR3 nucleotide sequence: TGTGCCACCAGCAGAGATGAGGGGGCCTATGGCTACACCTTC. Protein: CATSRDEGAYGYTF.

The chain joins TRBV5-4 to TRBJ2-1; D gene uncertain. CDR1 and CDR2 from the germline V gene are SGHNT and YYREEE (reference sequence). The ends were cut back, 4 bases at V and 5 bases at J, with 16 bases in the middle. The CDR3 spans 15 residues. CDR3 sequence (DNA): TGTGCCAGCAGCCAAATTTCCGGGTTTGACAATGAGCAGTTCTTC. Translation: CASSQISGFDNEQFF.

The chain combines TRBV9 with TRBJ2-7; D not resolved. Trimming left V 0 bases short and J 0 bases short, with 10 bases between. In germline, CDR1 is SGDLS, CDR2 YYNGEE. The CDR3 is 15 residues long. The chain's CDR3 is CASSVGDFSSYEQYF. CDR3 sequence (DNA): TGTGCCAGCAGCGTAGGCGATTTCAGCTCCTACGAGCAGTACTTC.

V usage is TRBV4-2 and J usage is TRBJ2-1; maybe TRBD1 (5 bases). CDR1 and CDR2 (germline): LGHNA, YNFKEQ. The CDR3 runs 13 residues. Trimming cost V 0 bases and J 6 bases, with 6 bases left between them. The CDR3 coding sequence is TGTGCCAGCAGCCAAGACAGGGTCAATGAGCAGTTCTTC. This translates into CASSQDRVNEQFF.

The rearrangement uses TRBV9 and TRBJ2-2, with D maybe TRBD2 (5 bases). Trimming left V 3 bases short and J 7 bases short, with 16 bases between. The V gene's germline CDR1 is SGDLS and CDR2 YYNGEE. The CDR3 consists of 15 residues. The DNA of the CDR3 is TGTGCCAGCAGCGCCCCGGACTTTCGGGACGGGGAGCTGTTTTTT. Translated: CASSAPDFRDGELFF. The variable domain in full, completed from reference TRBV9 and TRBJ2-2, reads DSGVTQTPKHLITATGQRVTLRCSPRSGDLSVYWYQQSLDQGLQFLIQYYNGEERAKGNILERFSAQQFPDLHSELNLSSLELGDSALYFCASSAPDFRDGELFFGEGSRLTVL.

This chain uses TRBV6-4 with TRBJ2-2; D remains unclear. The length of the CDR3 is 12 residues. Germline CDR1 reads MRHNA; CDR2 reads SNTAGT. V lost 0 bases and J 6 bases, leaving 2 bases between the germline ends. The CDR3 reads CASSDSPGELFF. The CDR3 DNA sequence: TGTGCCAGCAGTGACTCCCCCGGGGAGCTGTTTTTT.

The chain uses TRBV19 and TRBJ2-7, with D maybe TRBD1 (5 bases). In germline, CDR1 is LNHDA, CDR2 SQIVND (reference sequence). The CDR3 is made up of 13 amino acids. Trimming pared 3 bases from V and 2 bases from J, leaving 8 bases between. Here the CDR3 reads CASSMSRAYEQYF. In DNA, the CDR3 is TGTGCCAGTAGTATGTCCAGGGCCTACGAGCAGTACTTC. Full variable domain (remainder filled in from reference TRBV19 and TRBJ2-7): DGGITQSPKYLFRKEGQNVTLSCEQNLNHDAMYWYRQDPGQGLRLIYYSQIVNDFQKGDIAEGYSVSREKKESFPLTVTSAQKNPTAFYLCASSMSRAYEQYFGPGTRLTVT.

The rearrangement joins TRBV11-2 to TRBJ2-5; TRBD2 matches at 12 bases. The CDR3 contains 14 residues. J gave up 5 bases and V 4 bases, and 2 bases lay outside the gene matches. In germline, CDR1 is SGHAT, CDR2 FQNNGV. In nucleotides, the CDR3 is TGTGCCAGCAGCTCGCTAGCGGGGGGGGAGACCCAGTACTTC. Translating it yields CASSSLAGGETQYF.

The chain carries TRBV5-4 and TRBJ1-4; a weak D match, TRBD1 (6 bases). Between the trimmed V and J ends, which lost 4 bases and 6 bases, there was a span of 19 bases. Germline loops: CDR1 SGHNT, CDR2 YYREEE (reference sequence). The CDR3 has 16 residues. The CDR3 protein is CASSPGGAQRDEKLFF. The DNA for the CDR3 is TGTGCCAGCAGCCCCGGGGGGGCCCAACGTGATGAAAAACTGTTTTTT.

The rearrangement joins TRBV7-2 to TRBJ2-1, with 9 positions matching TRBD2. The CDR3 consists of 16 residues. The V and J ends lost 0 bases and 7 bases, in that order; junction bases with no gene match: 7. Germline assignment: CDR1 SGHTA and CDR2 FQGNSA. The CDR3 loop is CASSLARGRARNEQFF. The CDR3 DNA sequence: TGTGCCAGCAGCTTAGCACGCGGGAGGGCCAGGAATGAGCAGTTCTTC.

This chain links TRBV5-1 with TRBJ2-5; D ambiguous. The CDR3 sequence is 11 residues long. With 2 bases removed from V and 5 bases from J, the gap between germline ends came to 4 bases. Germline loops: CDR1 SGHRS, CDR2 YFSETQ. The CDR3 sequence is CASSFSETQYF. The CDR3 DNA is TGCGCCAGCAGCTTTTCGGAGACCCAGTACTTC.

This rearrangement joins TRBV29-1 to TRBJ1-1; D unresolved. The CDR3 has 12 amino acids. Trimming cost V 8 bases and J 4 bases, with 14 bases left between them. CDR1 and CDR2 from the germline V gene are SQVTM and ANQGSEA. The CDR3 sequence: CSQILLGTEAFF. In DNA, the CDR3 is TGCAGCCAAATCCTCCTGGGCACTGAAGCTTTCTTT.

This clone has just one count. The V and J genes are TRBV27 and TRBJ1-3, with D perhaps TRBD1 (5 bases). The CDR3 is 16 residues long. CDR1 MNHEY and CDR2 SMNVEV come from the germline V gene (reference sequence). Deletions cut 3 bases from V and 3 bases from J, with 15 bases between. The CDR3 DNA is TGTGCCAGCAGTTTCCAGGGTATTGTGTGTGGAAACACCATATATTTT. Encoded protein: CASSFQGIVCGNTIYF.

The V call is TRBV9, the J call TRBJ1-4; no firm D call. CDR3 length: 13 residues. The germline CDR1 and CDR2 sequences are SGDLS and YYNGEE. With 3 bases removed from V and 4 bases from J, the gap between germline ends came to 7 bases. The CDR3 DNA sequence: TGTGCCAGCAGCGGGTCGTTTAATGAAAAACTGTTTTTT. Protein sequence: CASSGSFNEKLFF.

The chain links TRBV6-4 to TRBJ2-7; the D gene is possibly TRBD2 (6 bases). Germline assignment: CDR1 MRHNA and CDR2 SNTAGT. V dropped 2 bases and J dropped 4 bases, with 6 bases sitting between them. This CDR3 comprises 12 residues. CDR3 nucleotides: TGTGCCAGCAGTGACCGGGGGTACGAGCAGTACTTC. Protein: CASSDRGYEQYF.

This chain links TRBV18 with TRBJ2-2; D not certain. Germline values: CDR1 KGHSH, CDR2 LQKENI. V lost 5 bases, J lost 3 bases, and 7 bases lay in between. CDR3 length: 13 amino acids. This chain's CDR3 is CASSTDYTGELFF. For the CDR3, the DNA is TGTGCCAGCTCAACCGACTACACCGGGGAGCTGTTTTTT.

The chain uses TRBV6-4 and TRBJ2-6; D ambiguous. The CDR3 length is 18 residues. V was pared by 5 bases and J by 5 bases, with 22 bases between. Germline CDR1 is MRHNA and CDR2 is SNTAGT. This CDR3 reads CASSYSHSRQSRANVLTF. The CDR3 DNA reads as TGTGCCAGCAGTTACAGTCACTCACGACAAAGTCGGGCCAACGTCCTGACTTTC.

The chain couples TRBV27 to TRBJ2-2; 16 bases align to TRBD2. Germline trimming cut 5 bases from V and 1 base from J; bases unmatched to any gene: 10. The CDR3 has 20 residues. Germline lookup yields CDR1 MNHEY and CDR2 SMNVEV (reference sequence). CDR3 loop: CASSPRGTSGGARNTGELFF. Here the CDR3 DNA reads TGTGCCAGCAGTCCCCGGGGGACTAGCGGGGGGGCCAGGAACACCGGGGAGCTGTTTTTT.

This clone ranks as large. V usage is TRBV11-2 and J usage is TRBJ2-2; D gene unclear. CDR1 is SGHAT and CDR2 is FQNNGV in the germline V gene. V shed 3 bases and J shed 5 bases, with 7 bases lying between them. The CDR3 covers 13 residues. CDR3 in DNA: TGTGCCAGCAGCTTCATTACTACCGGGGAGCTGTTTTTT. This encodes CASSFITTGELFF.

The chain combines TRBV5-5 with TRBJ2-7; 9 nucleotides agree with TRBD1. In germline, CDR1 is SGHKS, CDR2 YYEKEE (reference sequence). This CDR3 has 14 residues. Germline trimming cut 3 bases from V and 4 bases from J; bases unmatched to any gene: 5. As DNA, the CDR3 is TGTGCCAGCAGCTCGGGACAGGGAAATTACGAGCAGTACTTC. Its protein product is CASSSGQGNYEQYF.

The chain combines TRBV5-4 with TRBJ1-6; D is uncertain. V lost 1 base and J 5 bases, leaving 7 bases between the germline ends. CDR3 size: 14 residues. The germline V gene encodes CDR1 SGHNT and CDR2 YYREEE (reference sequence). CDR3 residues: CASSLKGNNSPLHF. The DNA of the CDR3 is TGTGCCAGCAGCTTGAAAGGGAATAATTCACCCCTCCACTTT.

The sample holds one count of this clone. V gene TRBV7-9 combines with J gene TRBJ2-7; TRBD1 matches 8 bases. The CDR3 totals 16 residues. Germline CDR1 SEHNR, CDR2 FQNEAQ (reference sequence). With 5 bases clipped from V and 4 bases from J, the junction kept 13 bases outside the gene matches. CDR3 coding DNA: TGTGCCAGCAGCAGACAGGGGACGGTCTTACTATACGAGCAGTACTTC. Its translation is CASSRQGTVLLYEQYF.

The V and J genes are TRBV19 and TRBJ2-7; maybe TRBD1 (6 bases). Trimming cost V 5 bases and J 2 bases, with 10 bases left between them. Germline V gene data show CDR1 as LNHDA and CDR2 as SQIVND (reference sequence). The CDR3 loop spans 13 amino acids. The CDR3 region has the DNA TGTGCCAGTAGTCCGGACAGCACCTACGAGCAGTACTTC. Protein sequence: CASSPDSTYEQYF. Using reference TRBV19 and TRBJ2-7 for the parts outside the CDR3, the full variable domain is DGGITQSPKYLFRKEGQNVTLSCEQNLNHDAMYWYRQDPGQGLRLIYYSQIVNDFQKGDIAEGYSVSREKKESFPLTVTSAQKNPTAFYLCASSPDSTYEQYFGPGTRLTVT.

The rearrangement uses TRBV2 and TRBJ2-7, with 10 bases lining up with TRBD1. Germline assignment: CDR1 SNHLY and CDR2 FYNNEI. Trimming at V came to 3 bases and at J to 5 bases, leaving 1 base not matched to a gene. CDR3 length: 13 amino acids. DNA for the CDR3: TGTGCCAGCAGTGATGGGACAGGGGACGAGCAGTACTTC. Its protein is CASSDGTGDEQYF.

V usage is TRBV2 and J usage is TRBJ2-3; 8 positions agree with TRBD1. Germline CDR1 is SNHLY and CDR2 is FYNNEI. This CDR3 contains 14 residues. The V and J ends lost 6 bases and 6 bases, in that order; junction bases with no gene match: 8. CDR3: CASRGWTGRDTQYF. CDR3 coding DNA: TGTGCCAGCAGGGGGTGGACAGGGAGGGATACGCAGTATTTT.

V usage is TRBV11-3 and J usage is TRBJ1-2; D ambiguous. The germline V gene has CDR1 SGHNT and CDR2 YENEEA. CDR3 length equals 13 residues. Trimming stripped 4 bases from V and 8 bases from J, with 14 bases between. CDR3: CASSSTPVEGYTF. The CDR3 nucleotides read TGTGCCAGCAGCTCGACACCGGTGGAGGGCTACACCTTC.

CDR3 loop: CASSVAGSTYEQYF. The CDR3 DNA reads TGTGCCAGCAGCGTAGCGGGTTCTACCTACGAGCAGTACTTC. The J gene is TRBJ2-7, the V gene TRBV9; D is unclear. The CDR3 runs to 14 residues. The V gene lost 0 bases and the J gene lost 2 bases, with 9 bases spanning the gap. From germline, CDR1 is SGDLS and CDR2 YYNGEE. Based on the CDR3 plus reference TRBV9 and TRBJ2-7, the full variable domain is DSGVTQTPKHLITATGQRVTLRCSPRSGDLSVYWYQQSLDQGLQFLIQYYNGEERAKGNILERFSAQQFPDLHSELNLSSLELGDSALYFCASSVAGSTYEQYFGPGTRLTVT.

By its share, this clone is large (0.1 to 1%). The chain uses TRBV6-5 and TRBJ2-5; tentatively, D is TRBD1 (6 bases). The CDR3 is 14 residues long. Trimming stripped 2 bases from V and 6 bases from J, with 13 bases between. Germline assignment: CDR1 MNHEY and CDR2 SVGAGI. The CDR3 DNA reads as TGTGCCAGCAGTTACGGGGGCAGTTCGAAGACCCAGTACTTC. Protein product: CASSYGGSSKTQYF.

The J gene is TRBJ1-1, the V gene TRBV4-3; D is ambiguous. Germline values: CDR1 LGHNA, CDR2 YSLEER. The CDR3 loop spans 15 amino acids. V was trimmed by 0 bases and J by 1 base, leaving 9 bases between them. The CDR3 DNA is TGCGCCAGCAGCCAAGAACCGGCTGGGAACACTGAAGCTTTCTTT. This gives the protein CASSQEPAGNTEAFF.